This T cell receptor (beta chain) stems from a study of cytomegalovirus exposure and HLA in healthy donors. Study overall: The Caucasian-associated ancestry cluster held roughly 78% of a few hundred genotyped donors.

General study findings and limits: An analysis done earlier found most TCR beta V segments productive about 87% or about 30% of the time. Reportedly, TCR beta sequences accurately predicted HLA-A and HLA-B alleles in most subjects. A link between a missense DCLRE1C variant and TCR beta V- and J-gene trimming emerged from a later analysis.

Worth noting for this clone: The antigen remains unidentified.

The V and J ends lost 6 bases and 5 bases respectively, with 13 bases between them. The CDR3 is made up of 14 amino acids. The germline V gene has CDR1 MNHNS and CDR2 SASEGT. The primer mix had 60 Vbeta and 13 Jbeta primers. Sequenced by immunoSEQ multiplex PCR; TCRdb stores in-frame clones only, minus some. There are around 210,000 clones in the sample, with roughly 0.89% held by the top ten. The receptor was derived from a woman aged 25 to 39 in good health and CMV-seropositive. The rearrangement links TRBV6-1 to TRBJ1-4; TRBD1 might be the D (6 bases). The specimen was PBMCs. The CDR3 loop is CASSQDRLNEKLFF. The CDR3 bases are TGTGCCAGCAGCCAAGACAGGCTCAATGAAAAACTGTTTTTT.